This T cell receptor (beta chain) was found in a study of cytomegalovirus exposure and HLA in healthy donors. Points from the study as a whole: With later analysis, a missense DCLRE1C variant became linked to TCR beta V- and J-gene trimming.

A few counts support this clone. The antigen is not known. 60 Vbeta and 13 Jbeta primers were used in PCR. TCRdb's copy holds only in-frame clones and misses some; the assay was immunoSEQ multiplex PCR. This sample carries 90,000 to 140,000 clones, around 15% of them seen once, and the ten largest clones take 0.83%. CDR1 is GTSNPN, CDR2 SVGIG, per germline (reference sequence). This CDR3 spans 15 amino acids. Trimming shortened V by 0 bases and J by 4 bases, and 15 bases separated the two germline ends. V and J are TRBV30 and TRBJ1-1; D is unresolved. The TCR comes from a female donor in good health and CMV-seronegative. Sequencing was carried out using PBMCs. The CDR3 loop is CAWSVNPREGTEAFF. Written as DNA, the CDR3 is TGTGCCTGGAGTGTAAACCCCCGAGAGGGCACTGAAGCTTTCTTT.